This note documents a single T cell receptor (beta chain) sequence. Antigen specificity is unknown. These data belong to a study of beta chain features in type 1 diabetes. Study in general: All samples yielded 107,917,701 examined sorted cells.

The CDR3 sequence is 18 residues long. V lost 4 bases, J lost 3 bases, and 14 bases stayed unmatched. The whole isolated RNA underwent reverse transcription, so sequencing captured expressed TCRB transcripts. Samples of naive, central memory and regulatory T cells yielded a mean of around 3.7 million reads. The protocol was immunoSEQ multiplex PCR, while the TCRdb copy is restricted to in-frame clones and leaves out a portion. Of nearly 700,000 clones detected, 13% appear once; the ten largest clones hold 0.02% to 0.025%. Overall study results and limits: In these data, an HLA type influence on TCRB rearrangement remained unresolved. Type 1 diabetes patients had moderately but significantly shorter TCRB CDR3s in all four CD4+ subsets.

Sorting produced populations that all topped 95% purity. The source material was naive CD4+ T cells from blood. The V and J genes are TRBV23-1 and TRBJ1-5; 8 bases align to TRBD1. TRBV23-1 is an open reading frame, and its role is uncertain. The receptor was derived from a man younger than 35 with type 1 diabetes. The CDR3 coding sequence is TGCGCCAGCAGTCTATTCGTCAGGGTCAGGGGGCTCAATCAGCCCCAGCATTTT. Translated: CASSLFVRVRGLNQPQHF.